One sample yielded the 8 T cell receptor beta chains listed below, sequenced in a study of T cell clonotyping in hematopoietic cell transplantation listed by TCRdb under 2021. Library generation was performed with the immunoSEQ multiplex PCR assay. TCRdb carries this immuneACCESS record with in-frame sequences only. Its versions omit some clonotypes, under half of them owing to an unresolved V gene in the studies checked, with the rest unexplained. Across this sample there are about 16,000 clones, with about nine tenths seen only once. Clones ranked in the top ten supply roughly 5.4% of the sample. Sequencing was done on a sample of peripheral blood mononuclear cells. Receptors were obtained from a man between 40 and 49 years old in good health. Some clones in this sample may be carry-over from other donors' samples.

V gene TRBV7-2 combines with J gene TRBJ2-7; 10 nucleotides match TRBD1. The germline V gene encodes CDR1 SGHTA and CDR2 FQGNSA. The trim removed 5 bases at V and 5 bases at J, leaving 9 bases unmatched. The CDR3 consists of 15 residues. In DNA, the CDR3 is TGTGCCAGCAGCCCGAGGACAGGGGGAATGAACGAGCAGTACTTC. Its protein product is CASSPRTGGMNEQYF.

This chain uses TRBV7-3 with TRBJ1-1, with TRBD1 as a possible D gene (6 bases). Germline lookup yields CDR1 SGHTA and CDR2 FQGTGA. Trimming left V 4 bases short and J 3 bases short, with 15 bases between. This CDR3 spans 15 amino acids. The CDR3 is CASSSTGWRDTEAFF. CDR3 nucleotide sequence: TGTGCCAGCAGCTCCACAGGGTGGAGGGACACTGAAGCTTTCTTT.

The rearrangement links TRBV4-1 to TRBJ2-5, with D uncertain. V was pared by 8 bases and J by 4 bases, with 14 bases between. Germline CDR1 and CDR2: MGHRA and YSYEKL. This CDR3 spans 13 amino acids. In DNA form, the CDR3 reads TGCGCCAGCCGTAGAGGCCCAGGAGAGACCCAGTACTTC. Amino acids: CASRRGPGETQYF.

DNA of the CDR3: TGTGCCAGCAGCGACCGGAACAGGGACGAGCAGTACTTC. Its protein product is CASSDRNRDEQYF. The rearrangement joins TRBV13 to TRBJ2-7, with a possible D match to TRBD1 (6 bases). Deletions cut 5 bases from V and 5 bases from J, with 13 bases between. CDR1 and CDR2 from the germline V gene are PRHDT and FYEKMQ (reference sequence). CDR3 length equals 13 residues.

The chain is built from TRBV6-1 and TRBJ1-1; D perhaps matches TRBD1 (5 bases). With 6 bases removed from V and 11 bases from J, the gap between germline ends came to 19 bases. The CDR3 is made up of 13 amino acids. In germline, CDR1 is MNHNS, CDR2 SASEGT. In nucleotides, the CDR3 is TGTGCCAGCAGAGACAGCTTGGGGGTTGACGCTTTCTTT. Its translation is CASRDSLGVDAFF.

This sequence joins TRBV5-5 and TRBJ2-5; TRBD1 or TRBD2 may be the D gene (6 bases each). The CDR3 runs 13 residues. V dropped 2 bases and J dropped 5 bases, with 10 bases sitting between them. Germline V gene data show CDR1 as SGHKS and CDR2 as YYEKEE (reference sequence). The CDR3 reads CASSFWGAETQYF. CDR3 sequence (DNA): TGTGCCAGCAGCTTTTGGGGGGCCGAGACCCAGTACTTC.

The genes are TRBV29-1 and TRBJ2-1; 7 positions match TRBD2. The CDR3 totals 15 residues. V lost 3 bases to trimming and J lost 3 bases; unmatched junction nucleotides: 8. Germline V gene sequence: CDR1 SQVTM, CDR2 ANQGSEA. The CDR3 is CSVEPPGLNYNEQFF. The CDR3 DNA is TGCAGCGTTGAGCCCCCGGGACTAAACTACAATGAGCAGTTCTTC.

This clone was found once. The chain is built from TRBV5-6 and TRBJ2-1, with a tentative D call TRBD1 (6 bases). The CDR3 has 12 residues. V gave up 7 bases and J gave up 7 bases, with 12 bases separating them. The V gene's germline CDR1 is SGHDT and CDR2 YYEEEE. The CDR3 coding sequence is TGTGCCAGCGGCTACAGGGCAAATGAGCAGTTCTTC. Amino acids: CASGYRANEQFF.